The 18 T cell receptor beta chains below all came from one sample that was sequenced in a study of T cell responses to AZD1222 COVID-19 vaccine. Repertoires were generated with immunoSEQ multiplex PCR, while TCRdb's copy carries only in-frame clones and drops some. The data show some 110,000 clones, around 88% seen once. Sequenced material: peripheral blood, taken on day 0 of AZD1222 vaccination. The receptors derive from an adult in good health.

The chain combines TRBV7-9 with TRBJ1-3; 7 nucleotides agree with TRBD1. Germline V CDR1 and CDR2: SEHNR, FQNEAQ (reference sequence). The length of the CDR3 is 16 residues. V was clipped by 6 bases and J by 4 bases; unmatched bases: 12. The CDR3 DNA reads TGTGCCAGCAGACCACAGGGGACCGGCGGGGGAAACACCATATATTTT. Its protein product is CASRPQGTGGGNTIYF. The full variable domain, its missing parts supplied by reference TRBV7-9 and TRBJ1-3, is DTGVSQNPRHKITKRGQNVTFRCDPISEHNRLYWYRQTLGQGPEFLTYFQNEAQLEKSRLLSDRFSAERPKGSFSTLEIQRTEQGDSAMYLCASRPQGTGGGNTIYFGEGSWLTVV.

The chain joins TRBV27 to TRBJ2-4; D may be TRBD1 or TRBD2 (5 bases each). The CDR3 length is 17 residues. Germline CDR1 reads MNHEY; CDR2 reads SMNVEV (reference sequence). V was trimmed by 3 bases and J by 3 bases, leaving 18 bases between them. The DNA of the CDR3 is TGTGCCAGCAGTTTTTCCCTTGGGGGAACGGTCAAAAACATTCAGTACTTC. The encoded protein is CASSFSLGGTVKNIQYF.

This chain connects TRBV3-1 (or the pseudogene TRBV3-2) to TRBJ2-5; D assignment may be TRBD1 or TRBD2 (5 bases each). CDR1 and CDR2 (germline): LGHDT, YNNKEL (reference sequence). V lost 5 bases and J 5 bases, leaving 9 bases between the germline ends. CDR3 length equals 12 residues. DNA of the CDR3: TGTGCCAGCAGCTACGGGACCGAGACCCAGTACTTC. Protein: CASSYGTETQYF.

This clone was seen once. The V gene is TRBV5-1, the J gene TRBJ2-1; D is unresolved. The germline V gene encodes CDR1 SGHRS and CDR2 YFSETQ. Trimming removed 5 bases from V and 2 bases from J, with 14 bases in between. This CDR3 contains 15 residues. CDR3 nucleotide sequence: TGCGCCAGCAGGCGGAGCCCAACCACCTACAATGAGCAGTTCTTC. This sequence encodes CASRRSPTTYNEQFF.

This chain uses TRBV24-1 with TRBJ2-3; 7 nucleotides match TRBD2. The CDR3 extends over 15 amino acids. Germline V CDR1 and CDR2: KGHDR, SFDVKD. V lost 2 bases to trimming and J lost 2 bases; unmatched junction nucleotides: 3. This CDR3 reads CATSDSGGITDTQYF. DNA for the CDR3: TGTGCCACCAGTGATTCCGGGGGGATCACAGATACGCAGTATTTT.

In its sample, this clone was seen once. This rearrangement joins TRBV1 to TRBJ2-5; the table's D call, TRBD1, was not checked against the DNA. TRBV1 is given as a pseudogene. This CDR3 is built from 14 residues. CDR3 DNA: TGCACCAGCGCCACCTCAGGGGGGCCGGAGACCCAGTACTTC. Its protein is CTSATSGGPETQYF.

This chain joins TRBV19 and TRBJ1-1, with a weak D call TRBD1 (6 bases). CDR3 length: 17 amino acids. Trimming took 6 bases from V and 0 from J, leaving 20 bases between them. CDR1 is LNHDA and CDR2 is SQIVND in the germline V gene (reference sequence). The CDR3 DNA reads TGTGCCAGTAGCCCCAGGACGGACAGCGGGCTGAACACTGAAGCTTTCTTT. It encodes CASSPRTDSGLNTEAFF. The whole variable domain, filled in from reference TRBV19 and TRBJ1-1, reads DGGITQSPKYLFRKEGQNVTLSCEQNLNHDAMYWYRQDPGQGLRLIYYSQIVNDFQKGDIAEGYSVSREKKESFPLTVTSAQKNPTAFYLCASSPRTDSGLNTEAFFGQGTRLTVV.

This chain links TRBV12-5 with TRBJ1-1, with D unclear. With 5 bases removed from V and 1 base from J, the gap between germline ends came to 11 bases. The CDR3 consists of 14 residues. CDR1 is LGHNT and CDR2 is FRNRAP in the germline V gene. CDR3 amino acids: CASGSLGPNTEAFF. The CDR3 nucleotides are TGTGCTAGTGGTAGCCTCGGCCCGAACACTGAAGCTTTCTTT.

V and J are TRBV6-5 and TRBJ2-7; a possible D gene is TRBD1 (5 bases). Per the germline V gene, CDR1 is MNHEY and CDR2 is SVGAGI. The length of the CDR3 is 10 residues. CDR3 sequence reads: CATGSYEQYF. CDR3 bases: TGTGCTACAGGCAGCTACGAGCAGTACTTC.

The rearrangement joins TRBV18 to TRBJ2-7, with 11 bases lining up with TRBD2. The CDR3 runs 17 residues. V was pared by 6 bases and J by 5 bases, with 15 bases of the junction left unmatched. Germline CDR1 KGHSH, CDR2 LQKENI. The CDR3 spells CASSPRPLAGGPDEQYF. Here the CDR3 DNA reads TGTGCCAGCTCTCCGAGGCCATTAGCGGGAGGGCCCGACGAGCAGTACTTC.

This chain connects TRBV19 to TRBJ1-2; 8 bases are a match to TRBD1. This CDR3 spans 14 amino acids. The J segment lost 7 bases and the V segment lost 7 bases, leaving 11 bases of the junction unmatched. The germline V gene has CDR1 LNHDA and CDR2 SQIVND (reference sequence). In DNA form, the CDR3 reads TGTGCCAGTACAGGACAGGGCCTCGTGGGTGGCTACACCTTC. It is translated as CASTGQGLVGGYTF.

This chain joins TRBV5-1 and TRBJ2-7; unclear D gene. Germline V gives CDR1 SGHRS, CDR2 YFSETQ. This CDR3 has 14 residues. V lost 0 bases and J lost 0, with 7 bases in between. CDR3 nucleotides: TGCGCCAGCAGCTTGGTGTGGGGCTCCTACGAGCAGTACTTC. Encoded protein: CASSLVWGSYEQYF. Drawing the rest from reference TRBV5-1 and TRBJ2-7, the complete variable domain is KAGVTQTPRYLIKTRGQQVTLSCSPISGHRSVSWYQQTPGQGLQFLFEYFSETQRNKGNFPGRFSGRQFSNSRSEMNVSTLELGDSALYLCASSLVWGSYEQYFGPGTRLTVT.

The J gene is TRBJ1-4, the V gene TRBV7-8, with D unresolved. Deletions cut 8 bases from V and 0 bases from J, with 10 bases between. This CDR3 is built from 14 residues. Germline-derived CDR1 and CDR2 are SGHVS and FQNEAQ. CDR3 sequence reads: CASGTAATNEKLFF. For the CDR3, the DNA is TGTGCCAGCGGAACGGCGGCAACTAATGAAAAACTGTTTTTT.

The table lists this clone with a count of one. The V call is TRBV11-2, the J call TRBJ1-3; D is undetermined. The CDR3 extends over 14 amino acids. V was cut by 5 bases and J by 3 bases, with 11 bases left in between. Germline CDR1 and CDR2: SGHAT and FQNNGV. The CDR3 spells CASSPRTGGNTIYF. The CDR3 region has the DNA TGTGCCAGCAGCCCTAGGACGGGTGGAAACACCATATATTTT.

V and J are TRBV30 and TRBJ2-6; 8 positions match TRBD1. Germline V CDR1 and CDR2: GTSNPN, SVGIG (reference sequence). The CDR3 sequence is 19 residues long. With V trimmed by 3 bases and J by 0 bases, 13 bases remained unmatched. DNA for the CDR3: TGTGCCTGGAGCGAGTCTACGGGACAGGAATTCTCTGGGGCCAACGTCCTGACTTTC. Amino acids: CAWSESTGQEFSGANVLTF.

The J gene is TRBJ2-5, the V gene TRBV7-9; 11 positions match TRBD2. CDR3 size: 17 residues. Trimming removed 5 bases from V and 6 bases from J; junction bases left unmatched: 14. Germline values: CDR1 SEHNR, CDR2 FQNEAQ (reference sequence). CDR3 sequence (DNA): TGTGCCAGCAGCCCCATAAGCCCGACTAGCGGGGTAAAGACCCAGTACTTC. It specifies CASSPISPTSGVKTQYF. The variable domain in full, with the rest retrieved from reference TRBV7-9 and TRBJ2-5, is DTGVSQNPRHKITKRGQNVTFRCDPISEHNRLYWYRQTLGQGPEFLTYFQNEAQLEKSRLLSDRFSAERPKGSFSTLEIQRTEQGDSAMYLCASSPISPTSGVKTQYFGPGTRLLVL.

This clone was found once. This rearrangement joins TRBV18 to TRBJ1-6; 9 nucleotides agree with TRBD1. Germline V gene sequence: CDR1 KGHSH, CDR2 LQKENI. The trim removed 3 bases at V and 9 bases at J, leaving 6 bases unmatched. There are 15 residues in the CDR3. The CDR3 region is CASSPPPGQGSPLHF. CDR3 DNA sequence: TGTGCCAGCTCACCGCCACCGGGACAGGGTTCACCCCTCCACTTT.

The chain has TRBV5-6 and TRBJ1-1; D is perhaps TRBD1 (6 bases). The V end was cut by 0 bases, the J end by 6 bases, with 9 bases between. Germline V CDR1 and CDR2: SGHDT, YYEEEE. The length of the CDR3 is 13 residues. Here the CDR3 reads CASSLGRQAEAFF. The CDR3 DNA follows: TGTGCCAGCAGCTTGGGGCGACAGGCTGAAGCTTTCTTT.